This TCR beta chain was found in a study of blood T cell repertoires in COVID-19. The wider study: Samples taken during acute and convalescent COVID-19 were collected in the United States, Italy and Spain.

Sequencing used immunoSEQ multiplex PCR; TCRdb keeps in-frame clones, though not all of them. The sample consists of about 90,000 clones, 75% to 90% of them appearing once. V was pared by 2 bases and J by 4 bases, with 8 bases of the junction left unmatched. Germline assignment: CDR1 MGHRA and CDR2 YSYEKL. The CDR3 totals 16 residues. Sequenced input: peripheral blood. The chain couples TRBV4-1 to TRBJ2-1; 7 bases map to TRBD2. The origin of this receptor is a man at least 80 years old with active or convalescent COVID-19. The CDR3 reads CASSQPLAKPYNEQFF. The DNA of the CDR3 is TGCGCCAGCAGCCAACCACTAGCGAAACCTTACAATGAGCAGTTCTTC.